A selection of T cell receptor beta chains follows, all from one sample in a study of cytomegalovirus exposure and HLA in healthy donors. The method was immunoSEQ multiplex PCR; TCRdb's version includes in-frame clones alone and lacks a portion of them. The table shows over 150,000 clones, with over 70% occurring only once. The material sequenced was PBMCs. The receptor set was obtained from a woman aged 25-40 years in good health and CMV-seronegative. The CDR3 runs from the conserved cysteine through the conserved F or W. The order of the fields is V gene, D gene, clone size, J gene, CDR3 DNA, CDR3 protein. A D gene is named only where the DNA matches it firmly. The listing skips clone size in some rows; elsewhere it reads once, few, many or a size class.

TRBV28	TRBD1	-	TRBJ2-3	TGTGCCAGCAGCCTTAAGTTGGGACAGGTCTTCACAGATACGCAGTATTTT	CASSLKLGQVFTDTQYF
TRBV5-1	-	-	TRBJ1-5	TGCGCCAGCCGGCTAGGGGAGGGTAGCAATCAGCCCCAGCATTTT	CASRLGEGSNQPQHF
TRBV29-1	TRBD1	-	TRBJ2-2	TGCAGCGCATCCGGGACAGGGACCGGGGAGCTGTTTTTT	CSASGTGTGELFF
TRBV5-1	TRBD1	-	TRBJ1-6	TGCGCCAGCAGCTCCCCCGTGGGGACAGGGCTCCATCGGAATTCACCCCTCCACTTT	CASSSPVGTGLHRNSPLHF
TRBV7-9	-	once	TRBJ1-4	TGTGCCAGCAGCCGGGTCTTTAATGAAAAACTGTTTTTT	CASSRVFNEKLFF
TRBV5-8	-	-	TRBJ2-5	TGTGCCAGCAGCTTGGATGGGGCCGAAGAGACCCAGTACTTC	CASSLDGAEETQYF
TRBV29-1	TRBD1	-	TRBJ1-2	TGCAGCGTTGAAGATCCGGGACAGGGGGCTAACTATGGCTACACCTTC	CSVEDPGQGANYGYTF
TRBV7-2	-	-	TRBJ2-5	TGTGCCAGTGGGCGGGGAAACCAAGAGACCCAGTACTTC	CASGRGNQETQYF
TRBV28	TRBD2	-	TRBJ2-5	TGTGCCAGCAGTTTTGAAGGCGGGAGGGCCCAAGAGACCCAGTACTTC	CASSFEGGRAQETQYF
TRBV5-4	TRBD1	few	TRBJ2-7	TGTGCCAGCAGCAGGGACAGGGGACTCGGCGAGCAGTACTTC	CASSRDRGLGEQYF
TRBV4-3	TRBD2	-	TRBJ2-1	TGCGCCAGCAGCCAAATTGGACTAGCGGGGGCCGTGAGCTCCTACAACGAGCAGTTCTTC	CASSQIGLAGAVSSYNEQFF
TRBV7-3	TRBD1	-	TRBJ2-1	TGTGCCAGCAGCCCGGACAGGTCCTACAATGAGCAGTTCTTC	CASSPDRSYNEQFF
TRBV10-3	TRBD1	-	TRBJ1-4	TGTGCCATCAGTGATCCGACAGGGGGAGAAAATGAAAAACTGTTTTTT	CAISDPTGGENEKLFF
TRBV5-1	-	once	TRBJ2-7	TGCGCCAGCAGCTTGCAGGCGTCCATTTACGAGCAGTACTTC	CASSLQASIYEQYF
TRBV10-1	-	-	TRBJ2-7	TGCGCCAGCAGTCTAGTAGCGGAGCGCCTGCCCGAAAGCTGTTCCTACGAGCAGTACTTC	CASSLVAERLPESCSYEQYF
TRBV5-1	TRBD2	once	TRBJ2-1	TGCGCCAGCAGCTTGGATCTAGCGGGAGGGGTCAATGAGCAGTTCTTC	CASSLDLAGGVNEQFF
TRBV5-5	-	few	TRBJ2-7	TGTGCCAGCAGCTTAACAGGGGAGCAGTACTTC	CASSLTGEQYF
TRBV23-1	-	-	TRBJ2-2	TGCGCCAGCAGGATCGGGACTCTTGAGGGAAACACCGGGGAGCTGTTTTTT	CASRIGTLEGNTGELFF
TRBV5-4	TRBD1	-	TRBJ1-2	TGTGCCAGCAGCACGGGACAGGGGAAGTATGGCTACACCTTC	CASSTGQGKYGYTF
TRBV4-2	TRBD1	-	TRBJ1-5	TGTGCCAGCAGCCAAGAACAGGGGTGGGGTAGCAATCAGCCCCAGCATTTT	CASSQEQGWGSNQPQHF
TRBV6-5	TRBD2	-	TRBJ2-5	TGTGCCAGCAGTTCACTAGCGGGAGTAAACCAGTACTTC	CASSSLAGVNQYF
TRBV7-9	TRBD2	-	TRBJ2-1	TGTGCCAGCAGCTATTCCGGGACTAGCGGGGGGGCTAACGGCGCTGAGCAGTTCTTC	CASSYSGTSGGANGAEQFF
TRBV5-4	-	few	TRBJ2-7	TGTGCCAGCAGGGGACAACAGGGACCCTACGAGCAGTACTTC	CASRGQQGPYEQYF
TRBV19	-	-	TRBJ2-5	TGTGCCAGTAGTTCGGTACAAGAGACCCAGTACTTC	CASSSVQETQYF
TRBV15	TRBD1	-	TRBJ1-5	TGTGCCACCTTAACAGGGGGCTCTCAGCCCCAGCATTTT	CATLTGGSQPQHF
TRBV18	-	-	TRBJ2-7	TGTGCCAGCTCACCATACCCAGGGGACGAGCAGTACTTC	CASSPYPGDEQYF
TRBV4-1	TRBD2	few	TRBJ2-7	TGCGCCAGCAGCCAGATTGACATGGGGATGGCTAGCGGCCACGAGCAGTACTTC	CASSQIDMGMASGHEQYF
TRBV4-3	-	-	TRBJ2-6	TGCGCCAGCAGCCAAGTGTCGCCAGGTACCTCTGGGGCCAACGTCCTGACTTTC	CASSQVSPGTSGANVLTF
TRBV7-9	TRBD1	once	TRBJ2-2	TGTGCCAGCAGTACCCCGGGGACAGGGGTCTCCGGGGAGCTGTTTTTT	CASSTPGTGVSGELFF
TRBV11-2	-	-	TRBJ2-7	TGTGCCAGCAGCTTAGTTGAGGACGAGCAGTACTTC	CASSLVEDEQYF
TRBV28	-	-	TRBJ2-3	TGTGCCAGCAGTTTATTGGCGGGACTGCCCCTTGGGACAGATACGCAGTATTTT	CASSLLAGLPLGTDTQYF
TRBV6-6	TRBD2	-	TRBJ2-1	TGTGCCAGCAGTGGCGGGACTAGCGGATACAATGAGCAGTTCTTC	CASSGGTSGYNEQFF
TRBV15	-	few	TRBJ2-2	TGTGCCACCAGCAGTTATAGAGCCGGGGAGCTGTTTTTT	CATSSYRAGELFF
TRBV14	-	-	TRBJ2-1	TGTGCCAGCAGCCCAGGCTCCTACAATGAGCAGTTCTTC	CASSPGSYNEQFF
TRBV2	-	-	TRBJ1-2	TGTGCCAGCAGACACGAGGGGGATGGCTATGGCTACACCTTC	CASRHEGDGYGYTF
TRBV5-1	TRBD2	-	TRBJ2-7	TGCGCCAGCAGCTTGATGAGCCTAGCGGGGAACGAGCAGTACTTC	CASSLMSLAGNEQYF
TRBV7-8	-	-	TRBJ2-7	TGTGCCAGCAGCCACCCGAAGCGCCAGAGCTCCTACGAGCAGTACTTC	CASSHPKRQSSYEQYF
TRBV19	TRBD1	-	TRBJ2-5	TGTGCCAGTAGTATCGCCCATGACAGGGGTGGGCAAGAGACCCAGTACTTC	CASSIAHDRGGQETQYF
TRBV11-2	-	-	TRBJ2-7	TGTGCCAGCAGCTCTATAGTGTACGAGCAGTACTTC	CASSSIVYEQYF
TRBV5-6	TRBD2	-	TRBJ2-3	TGTGCCAGCAGCTTGGAGGTGACTAGCGGGAGGGCCCTGACAGATACGCAGTATTTT	CASSLEVTSGRALTDTQYF
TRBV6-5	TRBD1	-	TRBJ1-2	TGTGCCAGCGCCCCGGGACAGGGGGCGCGGGGCTACACCTTC	CASAPGQGARGYTF
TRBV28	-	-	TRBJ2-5	TGTGCCAGCAGCCCAGTGCAGGTCACGCTGTACCAAGAGACCCAGTACTTC	CASSPVQVTLYQETQYF
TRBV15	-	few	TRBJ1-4	TGTGCCACCAGCATTACAGGGTTGGGATTCAAAAAACTGTTTTTT	CATSITGLGFKKLFF
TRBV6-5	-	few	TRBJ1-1	TGTGCCAGCAGTCGAGAGACTGAAGCTTTCTTT	CASSRETEAFF
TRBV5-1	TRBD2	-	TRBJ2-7	TGCGCCAGCAGCTTCCTCGGACTAGCGGGATCGGTAAAAAAACCTTCCGAGCAGTACTTC	CASSFLGLAGSVKKPSEQYF
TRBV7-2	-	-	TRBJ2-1	TGTGCCACGTCAAGGTTGGGGGGGCTTGTTTACAATGAGCAGTTCTTC	CATSRLGGLVYNEQFF
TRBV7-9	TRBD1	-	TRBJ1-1	TGTGCCAGCAGCTTAATTGGGACAGGGGAGGAAGCTTTCTTT	CASSLIGTGEEAFF
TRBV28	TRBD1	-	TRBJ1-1	TGTGCCAGCAGTTTGGGGACAGGGGTGGGAGAAGCTTTCTTT	CASSLGTGVGEAFF
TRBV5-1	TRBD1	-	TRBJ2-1	TGCGCCAGCAGCTTGGGGACAGGGGAAGCCCGTATTAACCAAAACTATGAGCAGTTCTTC	CASSLGTGEARINQNYEQFF
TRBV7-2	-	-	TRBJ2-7	TGTGCCAGCAGTCGGACGGACAGCTCCTACGAGCAGTACTTC	CASSRTDSSYEQYF
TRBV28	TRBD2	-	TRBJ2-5	TGTGCCAGCAGTCCACCGGGACTAGCGGCCGAGACCCAGTACTTC	CASSPPGLAAETQYF
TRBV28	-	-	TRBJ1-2	TGTGCCAGCAGTTACCAGACAAGCTATGGCTACACCTTC	CASSYQTSYGYTF
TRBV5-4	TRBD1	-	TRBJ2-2	TGTGCCAGCAGCTTGAACCTTGGCAGGGGGCAAGGCGGGGAGCTGTTTTTT	CASSLNLGRGQGGELFF
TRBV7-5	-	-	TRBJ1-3	TGTGCCAGAAGGAAAGACACTTACTCTGGAAACACCATATATTTT	CARRKDTYSGNTIYF
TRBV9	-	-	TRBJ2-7	TGTGCCAGCAGCGCCAGGGTCTCGCAGCCGGGGGAAGCCTACGAGCAGTACTTC	CASSARVSQPGEAYEQYF
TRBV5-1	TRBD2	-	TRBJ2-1	TGCGCCAGCAAACGGGGGGGGAACAACAATGAGCAGTTCTTC	CASKRGGNNNEQFF
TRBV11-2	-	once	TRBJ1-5	TGTGCCAGCAGCTTGACAGGTAGCAATCAGCCCCAGCATTTT	CASSLTGSNQPQHF